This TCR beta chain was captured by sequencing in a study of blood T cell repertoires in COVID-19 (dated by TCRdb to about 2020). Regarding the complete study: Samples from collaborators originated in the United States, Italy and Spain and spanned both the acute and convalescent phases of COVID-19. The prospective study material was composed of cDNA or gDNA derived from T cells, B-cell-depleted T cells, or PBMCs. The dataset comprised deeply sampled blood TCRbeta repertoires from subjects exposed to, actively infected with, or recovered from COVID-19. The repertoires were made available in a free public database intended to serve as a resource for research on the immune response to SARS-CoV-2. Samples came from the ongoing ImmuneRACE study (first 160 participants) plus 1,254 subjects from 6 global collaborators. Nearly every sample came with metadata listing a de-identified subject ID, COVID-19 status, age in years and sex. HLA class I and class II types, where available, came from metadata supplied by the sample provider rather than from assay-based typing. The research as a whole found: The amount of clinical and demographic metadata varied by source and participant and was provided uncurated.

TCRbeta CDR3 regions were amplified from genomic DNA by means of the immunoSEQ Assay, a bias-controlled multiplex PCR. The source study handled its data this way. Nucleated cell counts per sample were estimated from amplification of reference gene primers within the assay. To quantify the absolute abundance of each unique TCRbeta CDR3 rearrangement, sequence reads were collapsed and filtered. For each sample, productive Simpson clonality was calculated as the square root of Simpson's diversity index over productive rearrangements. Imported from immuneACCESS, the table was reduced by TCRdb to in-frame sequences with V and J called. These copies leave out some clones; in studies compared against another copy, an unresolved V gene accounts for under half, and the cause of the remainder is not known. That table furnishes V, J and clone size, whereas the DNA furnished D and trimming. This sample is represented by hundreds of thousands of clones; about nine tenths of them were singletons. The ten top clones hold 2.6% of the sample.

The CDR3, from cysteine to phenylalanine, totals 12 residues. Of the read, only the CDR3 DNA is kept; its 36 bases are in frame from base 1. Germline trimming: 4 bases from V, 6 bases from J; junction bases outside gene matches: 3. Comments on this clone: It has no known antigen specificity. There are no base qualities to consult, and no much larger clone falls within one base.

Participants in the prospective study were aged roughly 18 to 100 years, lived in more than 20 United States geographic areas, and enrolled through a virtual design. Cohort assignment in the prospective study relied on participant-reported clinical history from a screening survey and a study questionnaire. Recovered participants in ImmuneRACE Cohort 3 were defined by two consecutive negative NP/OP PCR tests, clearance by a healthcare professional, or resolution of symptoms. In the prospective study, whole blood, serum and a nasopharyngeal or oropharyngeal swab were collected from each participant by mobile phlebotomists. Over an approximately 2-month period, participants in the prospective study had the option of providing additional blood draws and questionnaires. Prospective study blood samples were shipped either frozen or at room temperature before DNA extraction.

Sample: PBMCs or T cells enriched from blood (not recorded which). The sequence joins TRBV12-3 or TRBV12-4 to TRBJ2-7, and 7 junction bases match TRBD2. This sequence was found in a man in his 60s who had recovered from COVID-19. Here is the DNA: TGTGCCAGCAGTTCCGCGGGAGCCGAGCAGTACTTC. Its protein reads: CASSSAGAEQYF.